The table lists the clone carrying this T cell receptor (beta chain) with a count of one. The record originates from a study of blood T cell repertoires in COVID-19. Study background: The United States, Italy and Spain were the sources of the acute and convalescent COVID-19 samples. T cells, B-cell-depleted T cells, or PBMCs supplied cDNA or gDNA.

In the original workflow: Amplification from reference gene primers served as the basis for estimated nucleated cell counts. Libraries were prepared by immunoSEQ multiplex PCR; TCRdb keeps only in-frame clonotypes and omits some of them. V and J calls and clone size are those listed in that table; D and trimming were worked out from the DNA. Of roughly 150,000 clones listed, just under 80% were seen once; the top ten hold approximately 14%. There are 13 residues in the CDR3. The germline V and J ends were trimmed by 4 bases and 6 bases, with 11 bases remaining between them. The germline CDR1 and CDR2 sequences are SGDLS and YYNGEE.

The TCR was taken from a woman of 80 years or more with acute or convalescent COVID-19. The chain links TRBV9 to TRBJ2-1; D remains ambiguous. Sequencing was carried out using peripheral blood. CDR3 sequence reads: CASSPRLGNEQFF. For the CDR3, the DNA is TGTGCCAGCAGCCCTCGACTGGGCAATGAGCAGTTCTTC.